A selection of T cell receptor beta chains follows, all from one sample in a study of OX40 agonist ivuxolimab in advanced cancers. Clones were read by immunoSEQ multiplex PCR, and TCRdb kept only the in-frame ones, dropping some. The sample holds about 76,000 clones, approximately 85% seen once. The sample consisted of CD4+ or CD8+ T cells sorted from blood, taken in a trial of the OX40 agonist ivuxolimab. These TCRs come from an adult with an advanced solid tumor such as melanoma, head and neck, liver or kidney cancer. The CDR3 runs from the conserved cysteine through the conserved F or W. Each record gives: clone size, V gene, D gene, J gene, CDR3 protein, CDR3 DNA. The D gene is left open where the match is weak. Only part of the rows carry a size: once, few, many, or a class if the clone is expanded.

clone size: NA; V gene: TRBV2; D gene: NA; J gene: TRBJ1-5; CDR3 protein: CASSGGWADQPQHF; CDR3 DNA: TGTGCCAGCAGTGGGGGATGGGCGGACCAGCCCCAGCATTTT
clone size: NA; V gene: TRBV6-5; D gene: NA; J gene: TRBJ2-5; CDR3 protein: CASSYVLALKTQYF; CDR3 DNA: TGTGCCAGCAGTTACGTCCTAGCTTTGAAGACCCAGTACTTC
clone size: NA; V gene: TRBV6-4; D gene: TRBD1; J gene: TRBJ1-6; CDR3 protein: CASRGQGNKDSPLHF; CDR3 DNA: TGTGCCAGCAGAGGACAGGGAAATAAGGATTCACCCCTCCACTTT
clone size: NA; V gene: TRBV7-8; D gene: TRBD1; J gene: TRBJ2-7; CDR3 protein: CASSPLDRGYPYEQYF; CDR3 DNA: TGTGCCAGCAGCCCCTTAGACAGGGGATATCCCTACGAGCAGTACTTC
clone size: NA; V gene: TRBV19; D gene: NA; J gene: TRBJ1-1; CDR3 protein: CASSHGGYTEAFF; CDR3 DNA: TGTGCCAGTAGCCATGGCGGGTACACTGAAGCTTTCTTT
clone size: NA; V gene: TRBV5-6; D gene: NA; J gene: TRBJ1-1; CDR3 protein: CASSLAGRGPEAFF; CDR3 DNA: TGTGCCAGCAGCTTGGCGGGCAGGGGCCCTGAAGCTTTCTTT
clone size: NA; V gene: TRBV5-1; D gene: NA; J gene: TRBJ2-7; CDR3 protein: CASSPSSYEQYF; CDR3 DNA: TGCGCCAGCAGCCCCAGCTCCTACGAGCAGTACTTC
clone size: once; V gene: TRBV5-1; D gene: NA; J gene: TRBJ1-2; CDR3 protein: CASSFLTGPPPKGGYTF; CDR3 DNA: TGCGCCAGCAGCTTCCTTACCGGGCCTCCACCCAAGGGTGGCTACACCTTC
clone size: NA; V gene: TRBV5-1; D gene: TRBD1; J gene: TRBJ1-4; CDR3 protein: CASSLGGTGYEKLFF; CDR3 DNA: TGCGCCAGCAGCTTGGGCGGGACAGGGTATGAAAAACTGTTTTTT
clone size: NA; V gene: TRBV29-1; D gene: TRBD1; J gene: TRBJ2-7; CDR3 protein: CSVDRRPGQGIYEQYF; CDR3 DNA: TGCAGCGTCGACAGGAGACCGGGACAGGGGATATACGAGCAGTACTTC
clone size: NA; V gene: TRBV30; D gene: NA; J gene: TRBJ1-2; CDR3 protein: CAWSDGRGYGYTF; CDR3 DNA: TGTGCCTGGAGTGATGGCAGGGGCTATGGCTACACCTTC
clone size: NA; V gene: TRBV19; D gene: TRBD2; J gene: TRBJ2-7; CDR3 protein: CASTTLAGGPGAEQYF; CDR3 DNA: TGTGCCAGTACCACCTTAGCGGGAGGGCCCGGCGCCGAGCAGTACTTC
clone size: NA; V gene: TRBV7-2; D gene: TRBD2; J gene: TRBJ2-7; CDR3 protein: CASSRGPSGTNYEQYF; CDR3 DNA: TGTGCCAGCAGCCGAGGCCCTAGCGGGACTAATTACGAGCAGTACTTC
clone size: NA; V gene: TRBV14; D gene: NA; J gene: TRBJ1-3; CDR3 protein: CASSLNGGNTIYF; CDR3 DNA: TGTGCCAGCAGCCTCAACGGGGGAAACACCATATATTTT
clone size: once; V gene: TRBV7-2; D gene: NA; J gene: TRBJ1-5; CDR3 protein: CASSHTLQGQVNQPQHF; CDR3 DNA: TGTGCCAGCAGCCACACACTTCAGGGGCAAGTAAATCAGCCCCAGCATTTT
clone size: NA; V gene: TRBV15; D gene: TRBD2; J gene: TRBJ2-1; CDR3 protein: CATSRGGLAGRNEQFF; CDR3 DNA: TGTGCCACCAGCAGAGGGGGACTAGCGGGACGGAATGAGCAGTTCTTC
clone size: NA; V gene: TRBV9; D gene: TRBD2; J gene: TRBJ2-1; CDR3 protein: CASSETSGRGNEQFF; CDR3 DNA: TGTGCCAGCAGCGAGACTAGCGGGAGAGGTAATGAGCAGTTCTTC
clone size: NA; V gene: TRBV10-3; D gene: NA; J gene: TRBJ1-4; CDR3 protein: CAISDGNEKLFF; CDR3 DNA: TGTGCCATCAGTGACGGGAATGAAAAACTGTTTTTT
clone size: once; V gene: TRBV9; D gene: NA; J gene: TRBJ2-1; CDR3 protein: CASSPRGRDNEQFF; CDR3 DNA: TGTGCCAGCAGCCCAAGGGGCAGGGACAATGAGCAGTTCTTC
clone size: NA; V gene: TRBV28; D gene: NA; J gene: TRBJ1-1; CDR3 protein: CASRLEGVEAFF; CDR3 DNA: TGTGCCAGCAGACTAGAAGGAGTTGAAGCTTTCTTT
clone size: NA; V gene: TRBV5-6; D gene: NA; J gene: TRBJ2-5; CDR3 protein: CASSLRNGETQYF; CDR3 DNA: TGTGCCAGCAGTCTTAGGAACGGGGAGACCCAGTACTTC
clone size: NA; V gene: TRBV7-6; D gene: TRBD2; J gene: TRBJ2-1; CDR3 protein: CASSKLAGIYNEQFF; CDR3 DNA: TGTGCCAGCAGCAAACTAGCGGGAATCTACAATGAGCAGTTCTTC